The rows below give T cell receptor beta chains drawn from one sample of a study of T cell responses to AZD1222 COVID-19 vaccine. TCRdb's copy holds only in-frame clones and misses some; the assay was immunoSEQ multiplex PCR. This table has about 110,000 clones, about 90% appearing once. Sequences were derived from peripheral blood, sampled on day 0 of AZD1222 vaccination. These receptors came from an adult in good health. The CDR3 runs from the conserved cysteine through the conserved F or W. The D gene is left open where the match is weak. Only part of the rows carry a size: once, few, many, or a class if the clone is expanded.

d_call	clone_size	v_call	j_call	cdr3_aa	cdr3_nt
NA	NA	TRBV28	TRBJ2-7	CASLGGGTVYEQYF	TGTGCCTCCCTTGGGGGGGGCACAGTGTACGAGCAGTACTTC
TRBD1	once	TRBV7-9	TRBJ1-2	CASSEQGNYYGYTF	TGTGCCAGCAGCGAACAGGGGAATTACTATGGCTACACCTTC
NA	NA	TRBV12-5	TRBJ2-3	CASGPESDTQYF	TGTGCTAGTGGTCCGGAGTCGGATACGCAGTATTTT
TRBD1	NA	TRBV14	TRBJ1-2	CASSRDREIYGYTF	TGTGCCAGCAGCCGGGACAGGGAAATCTATGGCTACACCTTC
NA	NA	TRBV27	TRBJ2-1	CASNGQPYNEQFF	TGTGCCAGCAACGGACAGCCCTACAATGAGCAGTTCTTC
TRBD2	NA	TRBV28	TRBJ2-7	CASSRRPGLAGGLDSYEQYF	TGTGCCAGCAGCCGACGTCCGGGACTAGCGGGAGGCTTGGACTCCTACGAGCAGTACTTC
NA	NA	TRBV11-2	TRBJ2-4	CASSSFGVAKNIQYF	TGTGCCAGCAGCTCTTTTGGGGTGGCCAAAAACATTCAGTACTTC
TRBD2	once	TRBV19	TRBJ2-7	CASQRTAGVTEQYF	TGTGCCAGTCAGAGAACGGCGGGAGTGACCGAGCAGTACTTC
NA	few	TRBV18	TRBJ1-6	CASSPLERTRNSPLHF	TGTGCCAGCTCACCACTGGAGAGGACTCGAAATTCACCCCTCCACTTT
TRBD1	few	TRBV28	TRBJ1-2	CASSLLGQALGYTF	TGTGCCAGCAGTTTACTCGGACAGGCGTTGGGCTACACCTTC
NA	once	TRBV19	TRBJ2-5	CASSGLGRGQETQYF	TGTGCCAGTAGTGGACTTGGGAGGGGGCAAGAGACCCAGTACTTC
NA	NA	TRBV18	TRBJ2-1	CASSPPVNEQFF	TGTGCCAGCTCACCACCAGTCAATGAGCAGTTCTTC
NA	NA	TRBV10-3	TRBJ2-7	CAISSADEQYF	TGTGCCATCAGTTCCGCGGACGAGCAGTACTTC
NA	NA	TRBV5-1	TRBJ1-5	CASSPGTEDQPQHF	TGCGCCAGCAGCCCCGGGACGGAAGATCAGCCCCAGCATTTT
TRBD1	NA	TRBV7-9	TRBJ2-1	CASNPTGTSSYNEQFF	TGTGCCAGCAATCCGACAGGGACGAGCTCCTACAATGAGCAGTTCTTC
TRBD2	NA	TRBV7-9	TRBJ2-1	CASSLKEKRDDNEQFF	TGTGCCAGCAGCTTAAAGGAGAAGCGGGACGACAATGAGCAGTTCTTC
TRBD1	NA	TRBV5-4	TRBJ1-4	CASSSGTAKANEKLFF	TGTGCCAGCAGCTCCGGGACAGCCAAGGCTAATGAAAAACTGTTTTTT
TRBD1	NA	TRBV6-2/TRBV6-3	TRBJ2-2	CASSPDRGRSGELFF	TGTGCCAGCAGCCCGGACAGGGGGCGCAGCGGGGAGCTGTTTTTT
NA	once	TRBV12-3/TRBV12-4	TRBJ1-2	CASSRESYGYTF	TGTGCCAGCAGTCGGGAAAGCTATGGCTACACCTTC
NA	NA	TRBV6-2/TRBV6-3	TRBJ1-5	CASSYTPGTDNQPQHF	TGTGCCAGCAGTTACACCCCGGGGACGGACAATCAGCCCCAGCATTTT
NA	NA	TRBV28	TRBJ1-1	CASSLSGSPMNTEAFF	TGTGCCAGCAGTTTGTCGGGTAGTCCCATGAACACTGAAGCTTTCTTT
NA	NA	TRBV5-1	TRBJ2-3	CASSLGVGATDTQYF	TGCGCCAGCAGCTTGGGGGTGGGGGCCACAGATACGCAGTATTTT
TRBD2	NA	TRBV24-1	TRBJ2-1	CATSASGSFGEQFF	TGTGCCACCAGTGCCAGCGGGAGTTTTGGTGAGCAGTTCTTC
NA	NA	TRBV5-1	TRBJ2-7	CASSLRGDTEHEQYF	TGCGCCAGCAGCTTGAGGGGGGACACCGAACACGAGCAGTACTTC
NA	NA	TRBV5-6	TRBJ1-4	CASSWGKIATNEKLFF	TGTGCCAGCAGCTGGGGGAAGATTGCAACTAATGAAAAACTGTTTTTT
NA	NA	TRBV19	TRBJ1-1	CASSSLGGRSTEAFF	TGTGCCAGTAGTTCCCTAGGGGGGCGATCCACTGAAGCTTTCTTT
NA	NA	TRBV9	TRBJ1-5	CASSAEPTGGNQPQHF	TGTGCCAGCAGCGCAGAACCGACAGGCGGCAATCAGCCCCAGCATTTT
NA	NA	TRBV6-5	TRBJ1-1	CASSYLSEAFF	TGTGCCAGCAGTTATCTCTCTGAAGCTTTCTTT
TRBD2	NA	TRBV7-3	TRBJ2-7	CASSLFSGLAGNYEQYF	TGTGCCAGCAGCTTATTTAGCGGACTAGCGGGAAACTACGAGCAGTACTTC
NA	NA	TRBV27	TRBJ2-2	CASSLMGAVELFF	TGTGCCAGCAGTTTGATGGGGGCCGTGGAGCTGTTTTTT
NA	NA	TRBV11-2	TRBJ1-4	CASSLRTATNEKLFF	TGTGCCAGCAGCTTAAGGACAGCAACTAATGAAAAACTGTTTTTT
TRBD2	once	TRBV29-1	TRBJ2-1	CSVGRERSYNEQFF	TGCAGCGTTGGGCGGGAGCGCTCCTACAATGAGCAGTTCTTC
NA	NA	TRBV18	TRBJ1-6	CASSAGEGYNSPLHF	TGTGCCAGCTCAGCCGGGGAAGGCTATAATTCACCCCTCCACTTT
TRBD1	NA	TRBV4-1	TRBJ2-7	CASSQVLGQGGYEQYF	TGCGCCAGCAGCCAAGTACTCGGACAGGGTGGCTACGAGCAGTACTTC
NA	NA	TRBV9	TRBJ2-1	CASSVAPQSSYNEQFF	TGTGCCAGCAGCGTAGCGCCCCAGAGTTCCTACAATGAGCAGTTCTTC
NA	NA	TRBV21-1	TRBJ1-2	CASSKVESSAYGYTF	TGTGCCAGCAGCAAAGTGGAAAGTTCAGCCTATGGCTACACCTTC
NA	NA	TRBV12-3/TRBV12-4	TRBJ1-3	CASSLKMATIYF	TGTGCCAGCAGCCTAAAAATGGCGACCATATATTTT
NA	NA	TRBV11-2	TRBJ2-3	CASSVGYSTDTQYF	TGTGCCAGCAGCGTGGGCTACAGCACAGATACGCAGTATTTT
TRBD2	NA	TRBV27	TRBJ2-4	CASSSGTSVGENIQYF	TGTGCCAGCAGTTCCGGGACTAGCGTTGGAGAAAACATTCAGTACTTC
NA	NA	TRBV6-2/TRBV6-3	TRBJ1-2	CASSYETAYGYTF	TGTGCCAGCAGTTACGAGACAGCTTATGGCTACACCTTC
TRBD1	NA	TRBV19	TRBJ1-1	CASSRQGLISEAFF	TGTGCCAGTAGTCGACAGGGTTTGATTAGTGAAGCTTTCTTT
TRBD1	medium-sized	TRBV28	TRBJ1-6	CASNRYRGSYNSPLHF	TGTGCCAGTAACCGTTACAGGGGCTCCTATAATTCACCCCTCCACTTT
NA	NA	TRBV19	TRBJ2-7	CARPPQRVAYEQYF	TGTGCCAGGCCCCCCCAGCGGGTGGCCTACGAGCAGTACTTC
NA	NA	TRBV18	TRBJ2-1	CASSLSMDNEQFF	TGTGCCAGCTCACTATCCATGGACAATGAGCAGTTCTTC
TRBD1	NA	TRBV24-1	TRBJ2-1	CATSDTDRGRGNEQFF	TGTGCCACCAGTGACACCGACAGGGGCAGAGGCAATGAGCAGTTCTTC
TRBD1	NA	TRBV5-5	TRBJ2-5	CASSFGQGNQETQYF	TGTGCCAGCAGCTTCGGACAGGGCAACCAAGAGACCCAGTACTTC
NA	NA	TRBV15	TRBJ1-4	CATKERRDATNEKLFF	TGTGCCACCAAGGAGCGAAGGGACGCAACTAATGAAAAACTGTTTTTT